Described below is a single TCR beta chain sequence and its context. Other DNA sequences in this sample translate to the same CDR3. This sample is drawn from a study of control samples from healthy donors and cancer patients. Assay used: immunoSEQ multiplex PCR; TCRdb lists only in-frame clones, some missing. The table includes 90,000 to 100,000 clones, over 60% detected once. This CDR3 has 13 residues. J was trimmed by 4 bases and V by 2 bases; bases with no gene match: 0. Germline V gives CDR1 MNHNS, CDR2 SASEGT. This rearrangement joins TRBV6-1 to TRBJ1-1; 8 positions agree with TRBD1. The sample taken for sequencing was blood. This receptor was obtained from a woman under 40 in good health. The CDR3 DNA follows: TGTGCCAGCAGTGAACAGGGGGCCACTGAAGCTTTCTTT. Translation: CASSEQGATEAFF.